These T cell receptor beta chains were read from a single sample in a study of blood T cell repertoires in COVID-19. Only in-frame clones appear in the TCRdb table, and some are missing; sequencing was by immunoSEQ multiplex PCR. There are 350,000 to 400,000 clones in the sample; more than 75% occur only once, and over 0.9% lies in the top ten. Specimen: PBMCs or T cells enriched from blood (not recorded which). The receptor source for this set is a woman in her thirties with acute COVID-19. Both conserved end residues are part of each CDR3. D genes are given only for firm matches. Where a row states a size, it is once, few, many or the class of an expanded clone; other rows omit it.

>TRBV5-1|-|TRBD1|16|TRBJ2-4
CASSQTGGLFKNIQYF
TGCGCCAGCAGCCAAACAGGGGGCCTTTTCAAAAACATTCAGTACTTC
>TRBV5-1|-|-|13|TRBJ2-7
CASSLVVGNEQYF
TGCGCCAGCAGCTTGGTGGTGGGCAACGAGCAGTACTTC
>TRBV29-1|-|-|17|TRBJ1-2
CSVESGRVPIYGYGYTF
TGCAGCGTTGAATCAGGGAGGGTTCCGATTTATGGCTATGGCTACACCTTC
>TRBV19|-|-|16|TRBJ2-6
CASSTQEGSGANVLTF
TGTGCCAGTAGTACTCAGGAGGGGTCTGGGGCCAACGTCCTGACTTTC
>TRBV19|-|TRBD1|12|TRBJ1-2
CASRTGWYGYTF
TGTGCCAGTCGGACAGGGTGGTATGGCTACACCTTC
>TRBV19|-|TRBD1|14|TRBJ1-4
CASSLGQAYEKLFF
TGTGCCAGTAGCCTTGGACAGGCGTATGAAAAACTGTTTTTT
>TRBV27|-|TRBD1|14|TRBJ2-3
CASSHRGSTDTQYF
TGTGCCAGCAGTCACAGGGGGAGCACAGATACGCAGTATTTT
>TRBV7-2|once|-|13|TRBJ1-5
CASSFRGNQPQHF
TGTGCCAGCAGCTTCAGGGGCAATCAGCCCCAGCATTTT
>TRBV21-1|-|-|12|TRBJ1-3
CASSILGNTIYF
TGTGCCAGCAGCATCTTGGGAAACACCATATATTTT
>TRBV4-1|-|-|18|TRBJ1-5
CASSPIWPSREGWQPQHF
TGCGCCAGCAGCCCTATATGGCCGAGTCGGGAGGGATGGCAGCCCCAGCATTTT
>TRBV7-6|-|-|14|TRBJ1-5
CASSLDGVDQPQHF
TGTGCCAGCAGCTTAGACGGGGTTGACCAGCCCCAGCATTTT
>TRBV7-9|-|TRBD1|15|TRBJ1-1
CASSLWDRVDTEAFF
TGTGCCAGCAGCTTATGGGACAGGGTAGACACTGAAGCTTTCTTT
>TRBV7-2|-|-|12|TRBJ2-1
CASSHSAGEQFF
TGTGCCAGCAGCCATTCAGCGGGCGAGCAGTTCTTC
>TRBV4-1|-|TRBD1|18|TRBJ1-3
CASSQDEEGQGTGNTIYF
TGCGCCAGCAGCCAAGATGAGGAGGGACAGGGGACTGGAAACACCATATATTTT
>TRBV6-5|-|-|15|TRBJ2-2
CASSYETPRGGELFF
TGTGCCAGCAGTTACGAGACCCCAAGAGGCGGGGAGCTGTTTTTT
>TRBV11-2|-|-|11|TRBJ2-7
CASSFTYEQYF
TGTGCCAGCAGCTTTACCTACGAGCAGTACTTC
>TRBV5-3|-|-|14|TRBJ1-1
CARSTGTQNTEAFF
TGTGCCAGAAGCACCGGGACACAGAACACTGAAGCTTTCTTT
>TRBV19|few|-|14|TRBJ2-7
CASSTRTGTYEQYF
TGTGCCAGTAGTACCCGGACTGGAACCTACGAGCAGTACTTC
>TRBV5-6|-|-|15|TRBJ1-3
CASSPESSSGNTIYF
TGTGCCAGCAGCCCCGAATCGAGCTCTGGAAACACCATATATTTT
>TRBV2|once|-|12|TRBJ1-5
CASSSIREPQHF
TGTGCCAGCAGTTCGATCCGGGAGCCCCAGCATTTT
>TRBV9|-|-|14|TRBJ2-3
CASSVGLPPDTQYF
TGTGCCAGCAGCGTTGGACTCCCCCCGGATACGCAGTATTTT
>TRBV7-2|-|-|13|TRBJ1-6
CASSLEANSPLHF
TGTGCCAGCAGCTTAGAAGCGAATTCACCCCTCCACTTT
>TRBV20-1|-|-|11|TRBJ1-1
CSARHGGQAFF
TGCAGTGCTAGACACGGAGGTCAAGCTTTCTTT